The clone carrying this T cell receptor (beta chain) was observed a handful of times. The target antigen is unknown. This record comes from a study of T-cell memory formation after mild COVID-19. Study-wide results and limits: Clones that shrank (day 15 to 85) were balanced CD4/CD8, whereas later expanders leaned CD4+. Some responding clones appeared in pre-infection memory, suggesting cross-reactive memory joined.

Trimming shortened V by 8 bases and J by 7 bases, and 21 bases separated the two germline ends. The CDR3 extends over 15 amino acids. CDR1 and CDR2 from the germline V gene are MNHEY and SVGAGI. One entry per CDR3 protein results from TCRdb running MiXCR on the 5' RACE reads. Altogether about 130,000 distinct CDR3 sequences are present, approximately 15% being singletons, with the ten largest covering 14%. This receptor was obtained from an adult woman who had mild COVID-19 (a few samples of this study predate the infection). Cell type and time point are not known. V usage is TRBV6-5 and J usage is TRBJ2-1; D gene unclear. Sequencing used PBMCs or a T cell subset sorted from them (not recorded which). DNA for the CDR3: TGTGCCAGCCCTAAGTCACGGTTAACCAAGAATGAGCAGTTCTTC. It codes for CASPKSRLTKNEQFF.